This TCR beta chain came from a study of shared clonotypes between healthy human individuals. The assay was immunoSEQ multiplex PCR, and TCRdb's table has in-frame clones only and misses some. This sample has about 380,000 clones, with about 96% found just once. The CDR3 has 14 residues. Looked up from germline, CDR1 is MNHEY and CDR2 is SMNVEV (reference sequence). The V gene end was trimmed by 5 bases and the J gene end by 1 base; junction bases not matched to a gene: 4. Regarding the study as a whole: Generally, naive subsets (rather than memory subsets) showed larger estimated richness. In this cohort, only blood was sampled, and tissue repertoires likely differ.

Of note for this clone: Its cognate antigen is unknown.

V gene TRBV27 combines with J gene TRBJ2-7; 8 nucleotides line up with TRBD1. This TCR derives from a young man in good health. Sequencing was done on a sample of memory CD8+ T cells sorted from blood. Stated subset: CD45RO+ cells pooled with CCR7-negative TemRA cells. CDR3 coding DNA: TGTGCCAGCAGTGTCAGACAGGGGTCCTACGAGCAGTACTTC. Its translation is CASSVRQGSYEQYF.